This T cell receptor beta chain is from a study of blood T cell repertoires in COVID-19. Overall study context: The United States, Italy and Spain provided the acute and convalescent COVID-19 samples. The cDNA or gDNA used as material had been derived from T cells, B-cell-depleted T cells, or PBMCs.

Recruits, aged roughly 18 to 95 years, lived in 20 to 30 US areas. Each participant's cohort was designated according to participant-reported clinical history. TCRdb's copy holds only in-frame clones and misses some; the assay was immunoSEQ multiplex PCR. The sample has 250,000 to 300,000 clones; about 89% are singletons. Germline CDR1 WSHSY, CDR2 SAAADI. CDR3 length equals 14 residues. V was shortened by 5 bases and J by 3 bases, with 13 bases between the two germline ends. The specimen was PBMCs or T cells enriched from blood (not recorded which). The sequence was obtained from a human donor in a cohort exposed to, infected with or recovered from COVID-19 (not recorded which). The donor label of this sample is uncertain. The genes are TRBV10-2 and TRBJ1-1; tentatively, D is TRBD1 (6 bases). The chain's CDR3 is CASSQQGSDTEAFF. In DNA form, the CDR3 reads TGCGCCAGCAGTCAACAGGGATCGGACACTGAAGCTTTCTTT.